The 17 T cell receptor beta chains presented below share a single source sample, sequenced in a study of T cells in tuberculosis. Thawed, overnight-rested PBMC were stained with GMM-loaded CD1B tetramer, viability dye and anti-CD3, then sorted. C32 glucose monomycolate from Rhodococcus equi was loaded onto the CD1B tetramers. Sequencing used immunoSEQ multiplex PCR; TCRdb keeps in-frame clones, though not all of them. Of more than 70,000 clones listed, around 90% are singletons. Sequencing was carried out using CD1b-GMM tetramer-negative cells sorted from PBMCs. The receptors were sampled from an adult woman with latent tuberculosis.

This clone was seen a single time. The chain joins TRBV6-6 to TRBJ2-7; TRBD2 agrees at 11 bases. This CDR3 contains 15 residues. Germline CDR1 MNHNY, CDR2 SVGAGI (reference sequence). V gave up 8 bases and J gave up 5 bases; unmatched junction bases: 11. The CDR3 DNA is TGTGCCAGCGGGCTTAGCGGGGGGGCTGTCGACGAGCAGTACTTC. Protein product: CASGLSGGAVDEQYF.

This clone was counted a few times. The V gene is TRBV4-3, the J gene TRBJ1-3; possible D gene TRBD1, 5 bases. Germline CDR1 is LGHNA and CDR2 is YSLEER. V was shortened by 3 bases and J by 0 bases, with 9 bases between the two germline ends. This CDR3 has 15 amino acids. The CDR3 sequence is CASSHGGDSGNTIYF. CDR3 bases: TGCGCCAGCAGCCATGGGGGGGACTCTGGAAACACCATATATTTT.

The V and J genes are TRBV13 and TRBJ2-2; possible D gene TRBD1, 6 bases. The CDR3 runs 15 residues. Germline-derived CDR1 and CDR2 are PRHDT and FYEKMQ (reference sequence). The germline V and J ends were trimmed by 3 bases and 4 bases, with 12 bases remaining between them. This chain's CDR3 is CASSFMTGPTGELFF. The CDR3 DNA is TGTGCCAGCAGCTTCATGACAGGTCCCACCGGGGAGCTGTTTTTT. Drawing the rest from reference TRBV13 and TRBJ2-2, the complete variable domain is AAGVIQSPRHLIKEKRETATLKCYPIPRHDTVYWYQQGPGQDPQFLISFYEKMQSDKGSIPDRFSAQQFSDYHSELNMSSLELGDSALYFCASSFMTGPTGELFFGEGSRLTVL.

V is TRBV9 and J is TRBJ1-6, with a weak D call TRBD1 (5 bases). Trimming stripped 0 bases from V and 6 bases from J, with 10 bases between. The CDR3 spans 15 residues. Per the germline V gene, CDR1 is SGDLS and CDR2 is YYNGEE. The CDR3 loop is CASSVAGQGNSPLHF. The CDR3 DNA reads as TGTGCCAGCAGCGTAGCAGGGCAGGGTAATTCACCCCTCCACTTT.

V gene TRBV5-1 combines with J gene TRBJ2-3; 8 bases match TRBD2. The germline CDR1 and CDR2 sequences are SGHRS and YFSETQ. CDR3 length equals 14 residues. The V and J ends lost 0 bases and 5 bases, in that order; junction bases with no gene match: 2. CDR3 nucleotides: TGCGCCAGCAGCTTGGGCGGGGGGATAGATACGCAGTATTTT. It encodes CASSLGGGIDTQYF.

V and J are TRBV6-5 and TRBJ2-7; TRBD2 matches at 7 bases. The V gene end was trimmed by 6 bases and the J gene end by 2 bases; junction bases not matched to a gene: 7. Germline V lookup: CDR1 MNHEY, CDR2 SVGAGI. The CDR3 loop spans 14 amino acids. CDR3 DNA sequence: TGTGCCAGCAGAATGGCTAGCGGACCCTACGAGCAGTACGTC. Translation: CASRMASGPYEQYV.

The chain uses TRBV5-1 and TRBJ2-2; perhaps TRBD1 as D (7 bases). CDR1 SGHRS and CDR2 YFSETQ come from the germline V gene. The CDR3 runs to 18 residues. V was shortened by 2 bases and J by 1 base, with 18 bases between the two germline ends. The DNA of the CDR3 is TGCGCCAGCAGCTTTGGACTACAGGGGAGGCAGAACACCGGGGAGCTGTTTTTT. This codes for CASSFGLQGRQNTGELFF.

The V gene is TRBV18, the J gene TRBJ1-4; D is unclear. Deletions cut 4 bases from V and 1 base from J, with 19 bases between. The CDR3 has 18 amino acids. Germline V CDR1 and CDR2: KGHSH, LQKENI. CDR3 sequence reads: CASSLVSVLGGTNEKLFF. CDR3 DNA sequence: TGTGCCAGCTCACTGGTTTCAGTCCTAGGTGGAACTAATGAAAAACTGTTTTTT. The whole variable domain, filled in from reference TRBV18 and TRBJ1-4, reads NAGVMQNPRHLVRRRGQEARLRCSPMKGHSHVYWYRQLPEEGLKFMVYLQKENIIDESGMPKERFSAEFPKEGPSILRIQQVVRGDSAAYFCASSLVSVLGGTNEKLFFGSGTQLSVL.

The chain recombines TRBV5-6 with TRBJ1-1, with 8 bases that match TRBD1. CDR3 length: 16 residues. The germline CDR1 and CDR2 sequences are SGHDT and YYEEEE. J was trimmed by 0 bases and V by 3 bases; bases with no gene match: 7. CDR3 region: CASSYGTGVMNTEAFF. CDR3 coding DNA: TGTGCCAGCAGCTACGGGACAGGTGTTATGAACACTGAAGCTTTCTTT.

This clone has a single count. The rearrangement uses TRBV2 and TRBJ2-5; TRBD2 might be the D (7 bases). This CDR3 comprises 14 residues. The germline V gene has CDR1 SNHLY and CDR2 FYNNEI. The V gene lost 6 bases and the J gene lost 2 bases, with 13 bases spanning the gap. CDR3 nucleotides: TGTGCCAGCAGGGCGGGGGCCCTACAAGAGACCCAGTACTTC. Translated: CASRAGALQETQYF.

The chain recombines TRBV6-5 with TRBJ1-2, with D uncertain. V was shortened by 7 bases and J by 0 bases, with 15 bases between the two germline ends. The length of the CDR3 is 15 residues. Per the germline V gene, CDR1 is MNHEY and CDR2 is SVGAGI. CDR3 sequence reads: CASNSGSLANYGYTF. CDR3 coding DNA: TGTGCCAGCAACTCGGGGTCTCTAGCTAACTATGGCTACACCTTC.

The rearrangement uses TRBV10-2 and TRBJ2-1; 7 positions agree with TRBD2. The junction had 10 bases not matched to a gene; V was cut back by 6 bases and J by 2 bases. Germline V gives CDR1 WSHSY, CDR2 SAAADI. The CDR3 has 16 amino acids. The CDR3 here is CASRDLAEFPYNEQFF. DNA of the CDR3: TGCGCCAGCAGGGACCTAGCGGAATTCCCCTACAATGAGCAGTTCTTC.

The rearrangement links TRBV23-1 to TRBJ1-1, with D possibly TRBD1 on 5 matching bases. TRBV23-1 is treated as an ORF (open reading frame) with a function not yet certain. The CDR3 covers 15 residues. Trimming stripped 2 bases from V and 5 bases from J, with 15 bases between. Here the CDR3 DNA reads TGCGCCAGCAGTCAACACGGGGGGGAGGGGACTGAAGCTTTCTTT. As protein: CASSQHGGEGTEAFF.

The V and J genes are TRBV5-1 and TRBJ1-3; perhaps TRBD1 as D (5 bases). The CDR3 loop spans 13 amino acids. CDR1 is SGHRS, CDR2 YFSETQ, per germline. V lost 6 bases and J lost 1, with 8 bases in between. CDR3 protein: CASMGGSGNTIYF. The DNA of the CDR3 is TGCGCCAGCATGGGGGGATCTGGAAACACCATATATTTT.

V usage is TRBV19 and J usage is TRBJ1-2, with D unresolved. Trimming took off 4 bases at V and 7 bases at J, with 13 bases between the two ends. The CDR3 extends over 13 amino acids. Germline V gene sequence: CDR1 LNHDA, CDR2 SQIVND (reference sequence). CDR3 sequence: CASSTNGLLGYTF. For the CDR3, the DNA is TGTGCCAGTAGTACGAACGGACTGCTTGGCTACACCTTC.

J is TRBJ2-7 and V is TRBV21-1; TRBD2 is taken as the D call from the table, unchecked against the DNA. TRBV21-1 is marked as a pseudogene. This CDR3 spans 17 amino acids. The DNA of the CDR3 is TGTGCCAGCAGCGAAGGGACTAGCGGGTCTAAGACCTACGAGCAGTACGTC. Amino acid sequence: CASSEGTSGSKTYEQYV.

V usage is TRBV2 and J usage is TRBJ1-2; D is unclear. V lost 2 bases, J lost 4 bases, and 11 bases lay in between. Per the germline V gene, CDR1 is SNHLY and CDR2 is FYNNEI. CDR3 length equals 14 residues. CDR3 nucleotides: TGTGCCAGCAGTGAACACCTACGCTTCTATGGCTACACCTTC. This gives the protein CASSEHLRFYGYTF.